This TCR beta chain originates from a study of shared clonotypes between healthy human individuals. Only in-frame clones appear in the TCRdb table, and some are missing; sequencing was by immunoSEQ multiplex PCR. The data show 2 million to 3 million clones, 93% seen once. This CDR3 region has 14 residues. With V trimmed by 5 bases and J by 3 bases, 6 bases remained unmatched. Germline lookup yields CDR1 MNHNY and CDR2 SVGAGI (reference sequence). The sequenced sample consisted of naive CD4+ T cells from PBMCs. Described subset: CD45RA+ positively selected. J is TRBJ2-7 and V is TRBV6-6, with 8 nucleotides matching TRBD1. The TCR originated in a man aged 18 to 29 in good health. Some clones in this sample may be carry-over from other donors' samples. The CDR3 DNA follows: TGTGCCAGCAGTACGCGGGACAGGTACTACGAGCAGTACTTC. This sequence encodes CASSTRDRYYEQYF.